The 29 T cell receptor beta chains below were found in one sample sequenced in a study of T cells in Graves' hyperthyroidism and ophthalmopathy. Amplified TCR beta CDR3 regions derived from RNA transcripts. Using the HTBI primer set, a first-round RT-PCR was run on the TCR CDR3. MiXCR, applied by TCRdb to the multiplex PCR reads, yields one record per CDR3 protein. The sample gives some 570,000 distinct CDR3 sequences, approximately 17% of which show up once; approximately 15% is in the top ten. Sequences were obtained from blood. The receptors here all came from a young woman with Graves' ophthalmopathy.

This clonotype was detected many times. The chain couples TRBV7-6 to TRBJ2-7; TRBD2 matches 7 bases. Germline lookup yields CDR1 SGHVS and CDR2 FNYEAQ. J was trimmed by 4 bases and V by 3 bases; bases with no gene match: 9. The CDR3 length is 15 residues. This CDR3 reads CASSLGMAGAYEQYF. The CDR3 DNA sequence: TGTGCCAGCAGCTTGGGCATGGCGGGAGCATACGAGCAGTACTTC.

This clonotype was counted ten times or more. The chain couples TRBV30 to TRBJ2-7, with unresolved D. This CDR3 region has 12 residues. Germline V gene data show CDR1 as GTSNPN and CDR2 as SVGIG (reference sequence). V gave up 0 bases and J gave up 2 bases, with 5 bases separating them. The chain's CDR3 is CAWSVQTYEQYF. Here the CDR3 DNA reads TGTGCCTGGAGTGTACAGACCTACGAGCAGTACTTC.

The genes are TRBV16 and TRBJ2-3; 13 bases map to TRBD2. CDR1 is KGHSY and CDR2 is FQNENV in the germline V gene. J lost 4 bases, V lost 4 bases, and 14 bases had no gene match. This CDR3 is 19 amino acids long. The CDR3 loop reads CASSRGLAGEVSFPDTQYF. The CDR3, as DNA: TGTGCCAGCAGCCGAGGACTAGCGGGAGAGGTTTCGTTCCCAGATACGCAGTATTTT.

In this sample, this clonotype turned up a few times. The V call is TRBV6-1, the J call TRBJ2-1; 15 bases agree with TRBD2. Germline V lookup: CDR1 MNHNS, CDR2 SASEGT. The CDR3 sequence is 14 residues long. The junction had 2 bases not matched to a gene; V was cut back by 6 bases and J by 8 bases. CDR3 coding DNA: TGTGCCAGCAGCGGACTAGCGGGAGGGGATGAGCAGTTCTTC. It is translated as CASSGLAGGDEQFF.

This clonotype showed up many times. V is TRBV12-3 or TRBV12-4 and J is TRBJ2-1, with D unclear. The CDR3 is 14 residues long. V gave up 0 bases and J gave up 7 bases, with 10 bases separating them. In nucleotides, the CDR3 is TGTGCCAGCAGTTTAGCGAGCGAGTGGAATGAGCAGTTCTTC. Protein sequence: CASSLASEWNEQFF.

At least ten counts were recorded for this clonotype. The V call is TRBV29-1, the J call TRBJ1-1, with D perhaps matching TRBD1 (6 bases). Germline V gives CDR1 SQVTM, CDR2 ANQGSEA. The CDR3 is 13 residues long. The CDR3 DNA reads TGCGGAACCAGGGGCGGGAGGGGGACTGAAGCTTTCTTT. Encoded protein: CGTRGGRGTEAFF. Based on the CDR3 plus reference TRBV29-1 and TRBJ1-1, the full variable domain is SAVISQKPSRDICQRGTSLTIQCQVDSQVTMMFWYRQQPGQSLTLIATANQGSEATYESGFVIDKFPISRPNLTFSTLTVSNMSPEDSSIYLCGTRGGRGTEAFFGQGTRLTVV.

The chain uses TRBV27 and TRBJ2-1, with D uncertain. V was trimmed by 0 bases and J by 5 bases, leaving 14 bases between them. The CDR3 extends over 16 amino acids. The V gene's germline CDR1 is MNHEY and CDR2 SMNVEV (reference sequence). CDR3 DNA sequence: TGTGCCAGCAGTTTATCTTTCCGGGCCTACGACAATGAGCAGTTCTTC. Its translation: CASSLSFRAYDNEQFF.

This clonotype showed up many times. The rearrangement joins TRBV20-1 to TRBJ2-3, with a tentative D call TRBD2 (7 bases). V lost 3 bases to trimming and J lost 2 bases, with 12 bases between them. Germline CDR1 and CDR2: DFQATT and SNEGSKA (reference sequence). The CDR3 consists of 14 residues. For the CDR3, the DNA is TGCAGTGCTAGGCGGGGGCTCCCCACAGATACGCAGTATTTT. It encodes CSARRGLPTDTQYF.

This clonotype was recorded a few times. The V gene is TRBV12-3 or TRBV12-4, the J gene TRBJ2-5; 9 bases map to TRBD1. The CDR3 length is 14 residues. V gave up 6 bases and J gave up 5 bases; unmatched junction bases: 7. CDR3 residues: CASSITGGGETQYF. The DNA for the CDR3 is TGTGCCAGCAGCATAACAGGGGGCGGGGAGACCCAGTACTTC.

This clonotype was seen ten or more times. The chain employs TRBV11-2 and TRBJ1-1, with D unresolved. Germline V CDR1 and CDR2: SGHAT, FQNNGV. The germline V and J ends were trimmed by 4 bases and 3 bases, with 3 bases remaining between them. There are 11 residues in the CDR3. The CDR3 is CASSSYTEAFF. As DNA, the CDR3 is TGTGCCAGCAGCTCCTACACTGAAGCTTTCTTT.

This clonotype was recorded at least ten times. The chain has TRBV6-1 and TRBJ2-7; 9 nucleotides line up with TRBD1. The CDR3 consists of 14 residues. Germline loops: CDR1 MNHNS, CDR2 SASEGT. Losses at the gene ends were 1 base for V and 4 bases for J; bases not matched to a gene: 2. The CDR3 sequence: CASSEEGTGYEQYF. As DNA, the CDR3 is TGTGCCAGCAGTGAAGAAGGGACAGGGTACGAGCAGTACTTC.

This clonotype was observed many times. The rearrangement links TRBV15 to TRBJ2-5; D remains unclear. CDR3 length: 14 residues. CDR1 is LNHNV and CDR2 is YYDKDF in the germline V gene (reference sequence). The V end was cut by 0 bases, the J end by 5 bases, with 10 bases between. For the CDR3, the DNA is TGTGCCACCAGCAGAGATTCGAGCGCCGAGACCCAGTACTTC. Its protein product is CATSRDSSAETQYF.

This clonotype has ten or more counts. The CDR3 loop reads CASSLGAGGYTEAFF. DNA of the CDR3: TGTGCCAGCAGTTTAGGGGCAGGGGGGTACACTGAAGCTTTCTTT. This chain uses TRBV27 with TRBJ1-1; 7 bases line up with TRBD1. Germline trimming cut 2 bases from V and 3 bases from J; bases unmatched to any gene: 6. CDR3 length equals 15 residues. CDR1 is MNHEY, CDR2 SMNVEV, per germline (reference sequence).

Ten or more counts support this clonotype. The rearrangement uses TRBV18 and TRBJ1-1; 8 bases are a match to TRBD1. V trimming: 3 bases; J trimming: 1 base; junction bases outside the gene matches: 10. The CDR3 is 17 residues long. The germline V gene encodes CDR1 KGHSH and CDR2 LQKENI. CDR3 DNA: TGTGCCAGCTCACCGGTGATCCGGGACAGGAGGAACACTGAAGCTTTCTTT. This codes for CASSPVIRDRRNTEAFF.

The V call is TRBV4-1, the J call TRBJ1-2, with 10 bases lining up with TRBD1. CDR1 and CDR2 from the germline V gene are MGHRA and YSYEKL. CDR3 length equals 15 residues. After removal of 0 bases from V and 2 bases from J, the junction contained 0 bases not matched to a gene. CDR3 protein: CASSQEDRGNYGYTF. CDR3 nucleotides: TGCGCCAGCAGCCAAGAGGACAGGGGGAACTATGGCTACACCTTC.

The sample holds a few counts of this clonotype. The chain couples TRBV14 to TRBJ2-3; D possibly corresponds to TRBD2 (6 bases). The CDR3 covers 16 residues. Germline lookup yields CDR1 SGHDN and CDR2 FVKESK. V lost 3 bases and J 3 bases, leaving 16 bases between the germline ends. CDR3 sequence reads: CASSHDRLEVTDTQYF. CDR3 DNA sequence: TGTGCCAGCAGCCATGACAGACTAGAGGTTACAGATACGCAGTATTTT.

This clonotype was seen repeatedly, ten times or more. CDR3 sequence: CASSLSSGVSTDTQYF. CDR3 in DNA: TGTGCCAGCAGCCTGTCTAGCGGGGTTAGCACAGATACGCAGTATTTT. This rearrangement joins TRBV7-3 to TRBJ2-3, with 9 bases matching TRBD2. The CDR3 is 16 amino acids. V was pared by 5 bases and J by 0 bases, with 6 bases of the junction left unmatched. Germline V gene data show CDR1 as SGHTA and CDR2 as FQGTGA.

In this sample, this clonotype turned up many times. This sequence joins TRBV2 and TRBJ2-2; a weak D match, TRBD1 (5 bases). V lost 2 bases and J lost 5, with 6 bases in between. The CDR3 totals 13 residues. Germline CDR1 reads SNHLY; CDR2 reads FYNNEI. CDR3 region: CASSESGTGELFF. The CDR3 nucleotides are TGTGCCAGCAGTGAATCAGGGACCGGGGAGCTGTTTTTT.

In DNA, the CDR3 is TGTGCCAGCAGCCTAGGTGTACAGGGTAACTATGGCTACACCTTC. This translates into CASSLGVQGNYGYTF. The chain employs TRBV5-8 and TRBJ1-2; D is perhaps TRBD1 (6 bases). The CDR3 runs to 15 residues. Germline V lookup: CDR1 SGHTS, CDR2 YDEGEE. The ends were cut back, 4 bases at V and 1 base at J, with 14 bases in the middle.

In the case of this clonotype: The junction shows a germline mismatch at one end, possibly a read error. The chain links TRBV11-1 to TRBJ1-2; D not resolved. CDR3 length: 12 amino acids. The germline CDR1 and CDR2 sequences are SGHAT and FQDESV (reference sequence). CDR3: CAGSRENYGYTF. The CDR3 DNA reads as TGTGCCGGCAGTCGGGAAAACTATGGCTACACCTTC.

This rearrangement joins TRBV14 to TRBJ2-7; D is possibly TRBD1 (6 bases). The germline V and J ends were trimmed by 3 bases and 0 bases, with 9 bases remaining between them. Germline CDR1 reads SGHDN; CDR2 reads FVKESK. The CDR3 runs to 14 residues. CDR3 DNA sequence: TGTGCCAGCAGCCAGTACAGGGCCTCCTACGAGCAGTACTTC. Protein product: CASSQYRASYEQYF.

This clonotype was seen at least ten times. V is TRBV6-2 or TRBV6-3 and J is TRBJ1-1, with 8 bases lining up with TRBD1. V trimming: 7 bases; J trimming: 5 bases; junction bases outside the gene matches: 18. This CDR3 has 17 residues. CDR1 is MNHEY and CDR2 is SVGEGT in the germline V gene. CDR3 residues: CASTPPGRGHEWTEAFF. The CDR3 nucleotides are TGTGCCAGCACCCCCCCTGGCAGGGGGCATGAGTGGACTGAAGCTTTCTTT.

This clonotype was seen repeatedly, ten times or more. The rearrangement links TRBV6-2 or TRBV6-3 to TRBJ1-1; a possible D gene is TRBD1 (5 bases). The CDR3 contains 14 residues. Germline V lookup: CDR1 MNHEY, CDR2 SVGEGT. V lost 0 bases and J 3 bases, leaving 8 bases between the germline ends. CDR3 loop: CASSYSGPYTEAFF. In DNA form, the CDR3 reads TGTGCCAGCAGTTACTCGGGACCGTACACTGAAGCTTTCTTT.

This clonotype was detected many times. The V and J genes are TRBV6-2 or TRBV6-3 and TRBJ1-5; possibly TRBD1 for D (6 bases). Trimming cost V 6 bases and J 2 bases, with 14 bases left between them. The CDR3 contains 15 residues. Germline lookup yields CDR1 MNHEY and CDR2 SVGEGT. In DNA form, the CDR3 reads TGTGCCAGCAGACACAGCCGACAGGGCAATCAGCCCCAGCATTTT. It yields the protein CASRHSRQGNQPQHF.

This clonotype has a count of ten or more. The chain employs TRBV20-1 and TRBJ2-1, with 7 bases fitting TRBD1. The CDR3 totals 14 residues. Germline CDR1 and CDR2: DFQATT and SNEGSKA (reference sequence). J lost 3 bases, V lost 4 bases, and 6 bases had no gene match. DNA for the CDR3: TGCAGTGCTAAGGACAGGAATTTCTACAATGAGCAGTTCTTC. This gives the protein CSAKDRNFYNEQFF.

The chain uses TRBV7-2 and TRBJ1-1; D is uncertain. The CDR3 runs to 15 residues. Trimming took 1 base from V and 7 from J, leaving 16 bases between them. The germline CDR1 and CDR2 sequences are SGHTA and FQGNSA. CDR3 sequence: CASSLEARESGEAFF. The CDR3 region has the DNA TGTGCCAGCAGCTTAGAGGCGCGGGAAAGCGGTGAAGCTTTCTTT.

This clonotype was recorded at least ten times. The genes are TRBV6-1 and TRBJ2-6; tentatively, D is TRBD2 (6 bases). Germline V gives CDR1 MNHNS, CDR2 SASEGT. This CDR3 is built from 16 residues. Trimming took off 8 bases at V and 2 bases at J, with 16 bases between the two ends. CDR3 nucleotides: TGTGCCAGCGGGTCGAGGAGGGCAGCTGGGGCCAACGTCCTGACTTTC. Translated: CASGSRRAAGANVLTF.

V gene TRBV20-1 combines with J gene TRBJ2-7; TRBD2 agrees at 10 bases. Per germline, CDR1 DFQATT and CDR2 SNEGSKA (reference sequence). The junction had 9 bases not matched to a gene; V was cut back by 5 bases and J by 5 bases. CDR3 length equals 14 residues. CDR3 loop: CSASIAGGGDEQYF. The CDR3, as DNA: TGCAGTGCTTCCATAGCGGGAGGAGGGGACGAGCAGTACTTC.

This clonotype was seen a few times. The J gene is TRBJ2-1, the V gene TRBV9; tentative D call: TRBD2 (5 bases). The V gene's germline CDR1 is SGDLS and CDR2 YYNGEE. The V end lost 1 base, the J end lost 0 bases, and 8 bases lay between the germline ends. CDR3 length: 15 amino acids. The CDR3 protein is CASSVSLASYNEQFF. DNA for the CDR3: TGTGCCAGCAGCGTATCTCTAGCCTCCTACAATGAGCAGTTCTTC.